This TCR beta chain was recorded in a study of cytomegalovirus exposure and HLA in healthy donors (dated by TCRdb to 2016 to 2017). With respect to the entire study: An earlier analysis of about 560 of the donors reported about 280 Gb of sequence data and roughly 120 million unique TCR beta sequences obtained from roughly 170 million T cells. In an earlier analysis of roughly 540 of the donors, high-throughput TCR beta sequencing was used to judge whether each TCR beta V gene segment behaved as functional or pseudogenic. All discovery cohort repertoires had been generated on a single sequencing platform. Because of strong linkage in the cohort, roughly 5 DR-DQ haplotypes were treated as single units for association and clustering. The study aimed to test whether signatures of past pathogen exposure could be identified by cataloging public T cell receptors. An early release that covered fewer than 750 HLA-typed donors contained 250 to 350 gigabases of sequencing data and about 93 million unique TCR sequences. Across roughly 420 genotyped donors of the cohort, an average of about 240,000 unique TCR beta nucleotide sequences per donor were sequenced, and approximately 17% of those sequences were non-productive. The genetic ancestry cluster associated with self-reported Caucasian donors included roughly 84% of the 398 genotyped donors. Typing coverage varied by locus: roughly 620-640 donors for A, B, C, DRB1 and DQB1; approximately 520 for DQA1; around 610 for DPA1; approximately 450 for DPB1. Rather than drawing on any new phenotypic data, the later analysis identified candidate immune exposures from TCR beta sequences and the way those sequences occurred across donors. A later genetic analysis took genome-wide SNP genotypes for 398 of the 666 donors and used that subset as a discovery cohort. Using immunosequencing, the study profiled T cell repertoires from 550 to 750 subjects and related those repertoires to cytomegalovirus serostatus. In a later analysis, previously published TCR beta repertoires from 550 to 700 donors were re-analyzed and high-resolution HLA genotyping was added so that TCR occurrence patterns could be studied. Donor age, sex, ethnicity and CMV serostatus were compiled together with the repertoire data. HLA typing covered class I and class II loci at four-digit resolution. The study combined high-throughput TCR immunosequencing, statistical association of individual TCRs with disease status, and machine learning to predict cytomegalovirus infection status. Along with the roughly 700-subject first cohort, a separate validation cohort of over a hundred different subjects was used. Summary of the overall study and its limitations: A further reported finding was that TCR beta sequences accurately predicted the HLA-A and HLA-B alleles for most subjects in the first cohort. Specific HLA alleles were associated with 15,000 to 20,000 TCR beta sequences at a false discovery rate of 0.05 in a later analysis. Across donors, most TCR sequences were observed very rarely, whereas some public TCRs were present in many individuals. The 87-base-pair reads could not distinguish some IMGT-functional V segments, including TRBV6-2 and TRBV6-3, so those segments were excluded. Assigning TCR associations to individual alleles was difficult when HLA alleles, especially DR and DQ, strongly co-occurred. A few of the identified cytomegalovirus-associated TCR beta chains were confirmed in vitro to be specific for cytomegalovirus antigens. A later analysis found that HLA-associated TCR beta chains were more clonally expanded and had lower generation probabilities than equally common non-associated chains. Correlated functional status among segregating V segments might be attributable to linkage disequilibrium, but an unknown experimental factor could not be ruled out. A cluster of highly shared sequence variants was judged likely to represent a technical artifact of the sequencing pipeline. Roughly uniform sequencing depth across donors was assumed in presence/absence analyses, although this assumption may not hold. An earlier analysis of approximately 500 of the donors showed that most TCR beta V segments appeared in productive rearrangements either about 90% or about 30% of the time, which broadly matched IMGT annotations. Because HLA typing was missing for some donors at each locus, association tests included only the typed subset. Seventeen rarely observed V segments, including chromosome 9 orphons, were excluded from the earlier analysis of several hundred of the donors because counts were too low. A later analysis reported that several top co-occurrence clusters appeared linked to parvovirus B19, influenza, CMV and Epstein-Barr virus. The classifier was reported to diagnose cytomegalovirus status with high specificity and sensitivity in both the original cohort and the validation cohort. An association between a missense DCLRE1C variant and V-gene and J-gene trimming of TCR beta chains was found in a later genetic analysis and replicated in an independent cohort. The study listed approximately 150 TCR beta chains as associated with cytomegalovirus. A later analysis found that TCR association rates varied across HLA loci, with DRB1 alleles showing the most associated TCRs and HLA-C alleles the fewest. In this cohort, only TCR beta chains were sequenced, and detectable features were limited by the absence of alpha or paired-chain data. In a later analysis, most CMV-associated TCR beta chains were found to appear HLA-restricted, with HLA associations seemingly driven largely by CMV exposure. The authors suggested that the approach could potentially be generalized to other disease states and immunological phenotypes. Immune exposure information for the cohort was limited to CMV serostatus. A later genetic analysis reported fewer N-insertions in productive TCRs among donors in an Asian-associated ancestry cluster than the roughly 700-donor mean.

Worth noting for this clone: This clone's antigen is unknown. No quality values exist for individual bases; no much larger clone is one base distant.

The cohort was made up of 500 to 800 healthy bone marrow donors. At the time of sampling, every cohort member was nominally healthy, though immune exposures that went unrecorded were likely present. The donor was CMV seropositive and was included in the group of some 290 seropositive cohort members. A peripheral blood sample was collected from each donor, and TCR beta sequencing was performed on peripheral blood mononuclear cells. The Qiagen DNeasy Blood Extraction Kit was used to extract genomic DNA from the blood cell samples. Trimming at the junction amounts to 5 bases on V and 2 bases on J, and the germline ends lie 14 bases apart. Reading the germline V gene (reference sequence) gives CDR1 SEHNR and CDR2 FQNEAQ. Reading from cysteine to phenylalanine, the CDR3 counts 15 amino acids. Only CDR3 DNA remains: 45 bases, in frame from the first base. Library preparation used the immunoSEQ multiplex PCR assay. For the multiplex PCR, a mixture combining 60 forward primers for TCR Vbeta segments and 13 reverse primers for TCR Jbeta segments was used. The CDR3 region of rearranged TCR beta genes was amplified from genomic DNA by a multiplex PCR assay. On the Illumina HiSeq System, the amplified TCR beta libraries were sequenced as 87-base-pair reads. The paper's processing steps were these. Across the 700 or so repertoires, a later analysis counted tens of millions of unique TCR beta chains, roughly 11 million of which were shared by at least two donors. Raw reads were error-corrected and collapsed into unique sequences by a nearest-neighbor algorithm in which closely related sequences were merged to remove PCR and sequencing errors. V, D and J gene segments were assigned by aligning CDR3 sequences to IMGT reference sequences. For a sequence to be retained, a match of at least six nucleotides was required to both a V gene segment and a J gene segment. A rearrangement was called productive if the CDR3 had no stop codons and remained in frame with V and J, and every other rearrangement was called non-productive. Following IMGT convention, CDR3 was defined as the stretch from the second conserved V-encoded cysteine up to the conserved J-encoded phenylalanine. Sequences without an unambiguous match to a single V gene segment were excluded from the earlier analysis of several hundred of the donors. In an earlier analysis of several hundred of the donors, V segments were called functional above 56.7% productive rearrangements and were called segregating when the between-donor standard deviation exceeded 5%. A statistical classification framework was built to diagnose cytomegalovirus status from the catalog of TCR beta chain sequences. In a later analysis, V and J genes were assigned by comparing TCR nucleotide sequences against IMGT/GENE-DB human TR gene sequences. In a later analysis, CDR3 sequences and most-parsimonious VDJ recombination scenarios were assigned using the TCRdist pipeline. In a later analysis, each TCR beta chain was defined by its CDR3 amino acid sequence together with its V-gene family, and reads without a unique V-gene family were excluded. As a way to deal with suspected cross-contamination and a sequencing artifact, a later analysis dropped hundreds of nucleotide sequences that were highly shared and had low generation probability. A later analysis calculated a clonal expansion index for each public chain from normalized within-repertoire ranks of inferred template counts. A later analysis computed generation probabilities with a VDJ recombination model fitted to out-of-frame rearrangements, and checked the results against IGoR. Hypergeometric tests were used in a later analysis to score TCR-TCR, TCR-HLA and TCR-CMV co-occurrence, with a repertoire-size bias correction applied to the TCR pairs. In a later analysis, false discovery rates were estimated by permuting HLA or CMV assignments 20 times. In a later analysis, co-occurring TCRs were grouped using DBSCAN, and TCRdist sequence similarity was added for clustering within HLA-allele-positive subsets. Repertoires with fewer than 30,000 or more than 120,000 public chains, plus five repertoires with anomalous nucleotide sharing, were excluded from co-occurrence clustering. The source is immuneACCESS, and TCRdb retained only in-frame sequences with V and J called. Part of the clones is not carried over; for the studies checked, unresolved V genes explain less than half of this, and the remainder is unexplained. V and J calls and clone size come straight from that table; D and trimming were deduced from the DNA. This sample has roughly 120,000 clones in its table, and around 74% of those were observed once. Around 4.2% of the sample is in the top ten clones.

This TCR was recovered from a woman aged 45-65 years in good health and CMV-seropositive. The rearrangement joined TRBV7-9 to TRBJ2-3; the D gene is perhaps TRBD2, from 6 matching bases. Sequencing used PBMCs. The base sequence is TGTGCCAGCAGCCCAGGAGGGGTCAACACAGATACGCAGTATTTT. Translated, this is CASSPGGVNTDTQYF.